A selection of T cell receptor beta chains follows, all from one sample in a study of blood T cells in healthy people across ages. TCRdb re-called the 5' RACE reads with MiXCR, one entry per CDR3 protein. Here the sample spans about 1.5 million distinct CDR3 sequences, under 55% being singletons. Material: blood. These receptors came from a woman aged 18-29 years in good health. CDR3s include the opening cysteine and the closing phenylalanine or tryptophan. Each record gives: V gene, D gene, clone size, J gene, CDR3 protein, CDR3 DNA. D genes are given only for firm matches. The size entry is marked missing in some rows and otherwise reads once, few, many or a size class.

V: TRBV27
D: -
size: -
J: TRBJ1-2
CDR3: CASSLSGGSYGYTF
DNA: TGTGCCAGCAGTTTATCGGGGGGATCCTATGGCTACACCTTC

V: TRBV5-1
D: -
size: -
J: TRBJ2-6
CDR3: CASSMPVTGANVLTF
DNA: TGCGCCAGCAGCATGCCGGTAACTGGGGCCAACGTCCTGACTTTC

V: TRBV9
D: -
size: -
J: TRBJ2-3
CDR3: CASSVCNGLTDTQYF
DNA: TGTGCCAGCAGCGTATGTAACGGACTAACAGATACGCAGTATTTT

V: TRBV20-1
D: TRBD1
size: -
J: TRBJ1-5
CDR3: CSARARQGYYWDQPQHF
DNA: TGCAGTGCTAGAGCTAGACAGGGCTATTATTGGGATCAGCCCCAGCATTTT

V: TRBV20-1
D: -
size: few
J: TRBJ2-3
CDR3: CSATRLDPSTDTQYF
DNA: TGCAGTGCTACCCGACTAGACCCTAGCACAGATACGCAGTATTTT

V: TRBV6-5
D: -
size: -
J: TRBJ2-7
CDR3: CASSRDWGYEQYF
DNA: TGTGCCAGCAGCCGGGACTGGGGATACGAGCAGTACTTC

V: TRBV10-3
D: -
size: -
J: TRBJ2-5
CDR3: CAIGQQETQYF
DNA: TGTGCCATAGGACAGCAAGAGACCCAGTACTTC

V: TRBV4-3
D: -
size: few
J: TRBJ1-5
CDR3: CASSQGMYDQPQHF
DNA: TGCGCCAGCAGCCAAGGAATGTACGATCAGCCCCAGCATTTT

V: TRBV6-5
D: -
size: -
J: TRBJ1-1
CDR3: CASSYSPAGADTEAFF
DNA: TGTGCCAGCAGTTACTCCCCCGCAGGAGCGGACACTGAAGCTTTCTTT

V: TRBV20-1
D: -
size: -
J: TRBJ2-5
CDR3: CSAENMGTQYF
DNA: TGCAGTGCTGAGAACATGGGGACCCAGTACTTC

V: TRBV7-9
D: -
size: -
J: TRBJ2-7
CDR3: CASSVQEDYEQYF
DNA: TGTGCCAGCAGCGTGCAGGAAGACTACGAGCAGTACTTC

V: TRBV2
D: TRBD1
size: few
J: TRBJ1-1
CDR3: CASVITGDRGSNEAFF
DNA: TGTGCCAGCGTCATAACAGGGGACAGGGGAAGTAATGAAGCTTTCTTT

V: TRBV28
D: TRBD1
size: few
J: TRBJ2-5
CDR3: CAIQDRAQEQYF
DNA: TGTGCCATACAGGACAGGGCTCAAGAGCAGTACTTC

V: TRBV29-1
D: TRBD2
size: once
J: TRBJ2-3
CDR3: CSVEKIAGGSDTQYF
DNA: TGCAGCGTTGAAAAGATAGCGGGAGGCTCAGATACGCAGTATTTT

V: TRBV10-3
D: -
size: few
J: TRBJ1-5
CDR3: CASTPHIAQPQHF
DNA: TGTGCCAGCACCCCCCATATAGCTCAGCCCCAGCATTTT

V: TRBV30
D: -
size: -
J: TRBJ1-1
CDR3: CAWSVNAEAFF
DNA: TGTGCCTGGAGTGTAAACGCTGAAGCTTTCTTT

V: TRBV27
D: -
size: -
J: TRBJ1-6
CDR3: CASRGTPSPLHF
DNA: TGTGCCAGCAGAGGGACGCCTTCACCCCTCCACTTT

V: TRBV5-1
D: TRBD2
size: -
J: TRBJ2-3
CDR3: CASRLAGESTDAQYF
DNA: TGCGCCAGCAGACTAGCGGGCGAAAGCACAGATGCGCAGTATTTT

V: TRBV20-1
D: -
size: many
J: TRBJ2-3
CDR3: CSARVLSVKDTQYF
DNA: TGCAGTGCTAGAGTTCTTAGCGTTAAAGATACGCAGTATTTT

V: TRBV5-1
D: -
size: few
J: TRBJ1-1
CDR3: CASRTAMTTEAFF
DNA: TGCGCCAGCAGGACGGCGATGACCACTGAAGCTTTCTTT

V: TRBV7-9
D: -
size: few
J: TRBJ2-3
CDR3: CASSWTPWDTQYF
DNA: TGTGCCAGCAGCTGGACTCCGTGGGATACGCAGTATTTT

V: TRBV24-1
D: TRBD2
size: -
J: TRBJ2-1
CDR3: CATSDPPGLGICEQFF
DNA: TGTGCCACCAGTGATCCGCCGGGACTAGGAATCTGTGAGCAGTTCTTC

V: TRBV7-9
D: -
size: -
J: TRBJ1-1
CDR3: CVSSVAGSTEAFF
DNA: TGTGTCAGCAGCGTGGCGGGTTCCACTGAAGCTTTCTTT

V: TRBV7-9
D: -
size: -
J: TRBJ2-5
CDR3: CASSSLTGSGEQYF
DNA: TGTGCCAGCAGCTCCCTGACAGGTTCGGGAGAGCAGTACTTC

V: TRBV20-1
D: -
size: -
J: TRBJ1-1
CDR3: CSARSGRVNTEAFF
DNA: TGCAGTGCTAGATCCGGCAGGGTGAACACTGAAGCTTTCTTT

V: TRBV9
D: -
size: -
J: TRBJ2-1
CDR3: CASSVGWGSYNEQFF
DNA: TGTGCCAGCAGCGTAGGTTGGGGCTCCTACAATGAGCAGTTCTTC

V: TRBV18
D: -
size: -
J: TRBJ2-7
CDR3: CASSPPPGLNEQYF
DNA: TGTGCCAGCTCACCGCCGCCAGGTTTAAACGAGCAGTACTTC

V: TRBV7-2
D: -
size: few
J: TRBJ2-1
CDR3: CASSLNGLEYNEQFF
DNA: TGTGCCAGCAGCCTAAACGGACTGGAGTACAATGAGCAGTTCTTC

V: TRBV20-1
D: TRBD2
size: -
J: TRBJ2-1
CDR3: CSGSPSGRVYNEQFF
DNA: TGCAGTGGATCGCCTAGCGGGAGAGTCTACAATGAGCAGTTCTTC

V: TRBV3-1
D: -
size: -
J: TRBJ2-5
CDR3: CASSIKGTPWTQYF
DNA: TGTGCCAGCAGCATCAAAGGGACCCCTTGGACCCAGTACTTC

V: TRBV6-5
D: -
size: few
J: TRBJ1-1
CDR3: CASRPDQGDTEAFF
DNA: TGTGCCAGCAGGCCGGACCAGGGAGACACTGAAGCTTTCTTT

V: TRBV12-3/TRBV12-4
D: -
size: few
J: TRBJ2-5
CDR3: CASSPPRRGLIRTQETQYF
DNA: TGTGCCAGCAGTCCCCCGCGCAGGGGATTAATTAGGACACAAGAGACCCAGTACTTC

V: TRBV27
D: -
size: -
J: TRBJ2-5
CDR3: CASSLWGARETQYF
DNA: TGTGCCAGCAGTTTATGGGGAGCCCGGGAGACCCAGTACTTC

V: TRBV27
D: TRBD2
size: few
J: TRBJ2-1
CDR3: CASSSLPRTSAYNEQFF
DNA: TGTGCCAGCAGCTCCCTCCCCCGGACTAGCGCCTACAATGAGCAGTTCTTC

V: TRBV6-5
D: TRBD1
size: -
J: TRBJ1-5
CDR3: CASSSSTGAQPQHF
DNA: TGTGCCAGCAGTTCCTCGACAGGGGCTCAGCCCCAGCATTTT

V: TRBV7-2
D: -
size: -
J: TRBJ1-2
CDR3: CASSLEQGTGYTF
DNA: TGTGCCAGCAGCCTCGAACAGGGTACGGGCTACACCTTC

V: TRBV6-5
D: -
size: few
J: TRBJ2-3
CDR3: CASRFDRTDTQYF
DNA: TGTGCCAGCAGGTTCGACCGCACAGATACGCAGTATTTT

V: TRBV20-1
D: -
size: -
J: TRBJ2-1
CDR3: CSAPLAGLGLDEQFF
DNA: TGCAGTGCTCCCTTGGCGGGACTGGGTTTGGATGAGCAGTTCTTC

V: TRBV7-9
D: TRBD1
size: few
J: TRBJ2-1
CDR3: CASSPTGVGYNEQFF
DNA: TGTGCCAGCAGCCCTACAGGGGTCGGCTACAATGAGCAGTTCTTC

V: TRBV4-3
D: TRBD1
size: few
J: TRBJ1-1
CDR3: CASSQKGTANTEAFF
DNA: TGCGCCAGCAGCCAAAAAGGGACAGCTAACACTGAAGCTTTCTTT

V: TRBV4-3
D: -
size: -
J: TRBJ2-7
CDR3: CDSSRNGDRSYEQYF
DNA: TGCGACAGCAGCCGTAACGGGGATCGCTCCTACGAGCAGTACTTC

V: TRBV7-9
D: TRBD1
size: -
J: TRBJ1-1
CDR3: CASIGTGRAFF
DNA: TGTGCCAGCATCGGGACAGGGCGGGCTTTCTTT

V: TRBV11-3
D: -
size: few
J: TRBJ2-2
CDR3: CASSLVMNTGELFF
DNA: TGTGCCAGCAGCTTAGTGATGAACACCGGGGAGCTGTTTTTT

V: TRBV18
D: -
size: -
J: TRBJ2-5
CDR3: CASSPSGLPETQYF
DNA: TGTGCCAGCTCGCCCTCCGGCCTCCCAGAGACCCAGTACTTC

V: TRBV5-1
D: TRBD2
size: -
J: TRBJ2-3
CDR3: CASSSLAGREDTQYF
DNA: TGCGCCAGCAGCTCGCTAGCGGGGCGCGAGGATACGCAGTATTTT

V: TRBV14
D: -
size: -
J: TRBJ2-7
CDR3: CASSQDFTVGSYEQYF
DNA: TGTGCCAGCAGCCAAGATTTCACAGTTGGGTCCTACGAGCAGTACTTC

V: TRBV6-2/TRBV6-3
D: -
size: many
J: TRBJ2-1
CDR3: CASSYGNEQFF
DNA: TGTGCCAGCAGTTACGGCAATGAGCAGTTCTTC

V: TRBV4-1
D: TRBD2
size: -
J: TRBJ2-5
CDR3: CASSQDNGASGRETQYF
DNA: TGCGCCAGCAGCCAAGATAACGGAGCTAGCGGGAGGGAGACCCAGTACTTC

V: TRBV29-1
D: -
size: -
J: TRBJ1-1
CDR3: CSVGTGGVNTEAFF
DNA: TGCAGCGTTGGGACGGGGGGCGTGAACACTGAAGCTTTCTTT

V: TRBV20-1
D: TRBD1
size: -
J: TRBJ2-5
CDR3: CSATDRVLKTQYF
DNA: TGCAGTGCTACCGACAGGGTCCTAAAGACCCAGTACTTC

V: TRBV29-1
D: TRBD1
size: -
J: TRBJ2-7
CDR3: CSVRGQGDPYEQYF
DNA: TGCAGCGTTCGCGGACAGGGGGACCCATACGAGCAGTACTTC

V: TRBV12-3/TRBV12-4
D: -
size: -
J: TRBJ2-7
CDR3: CVSSWLRSYEQYF
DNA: TGTGTCAGCAGTTGGCTCAGGTCCTACGAGCAGTACTTC

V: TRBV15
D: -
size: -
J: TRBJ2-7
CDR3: CATSPEGYEQYF
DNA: TGTGCCACCAGTCCTGAGGGCTACGAGCAGTACTTC

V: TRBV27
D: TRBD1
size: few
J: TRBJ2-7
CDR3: CASSIPGQGLSYEQYF
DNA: TGTGCCAGCAGTATACCGGGACAGGGACTCTCCTACGAGCAGTACTTC

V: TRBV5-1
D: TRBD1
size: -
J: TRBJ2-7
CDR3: CASSSLPGQGIYEQYF
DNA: TGCGCCAGCAGCTCCCTCCCGGGACAGGGTATCTACGAGCAGTACTTC

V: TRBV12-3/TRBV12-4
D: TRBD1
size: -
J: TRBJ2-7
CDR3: CASTFRTGKSYEQYF
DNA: TGTGCCAGCACCTTCAGGACAGGCAAATCCTACGAGCAGTACTTC

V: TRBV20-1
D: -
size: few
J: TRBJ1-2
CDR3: CSLRPRLNYGYTF
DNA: TGCAGTCTTCGACCAAGACTTAACTATGGCTACACCTTC

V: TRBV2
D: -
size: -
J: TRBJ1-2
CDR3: CASIPVSAYGYTF
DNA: TGTGCCAGCATCCCAGTGAGTGCTTATGGCTACACCTTC